The TCR beta chain described here comes from a study of T cell changes during pregnancy in multiple sclerosis. Only in-frame clones appear in the TCRdb table, and some are missing; sequencing was by immunoSEQ multiplex PCR. The table has tens of thousands of clones, around 90% seen once; the top ten hold roughly 1.2%. Germline CDR1 is SGHAT and CDR2 is FQNNGV. V was clipped by 0 bases and J by 8 bases, with 14 bases between them. The CDR3 length is 15 residues. This TCR was sampled from a female donor with multiple sclerosis, enrolled in a pregnancy study. The input for sequencing was CD4+ T cells from peripheral blood mononuclear cells, taken in the second trimester of pregnancy. The V call is TRBV11-2, the J call TRBJ2-1, with D maybe TRBD2 (6 bases). CDR3 residues: CASSLEELGGDEQFF. The CDR3 DNA sequence: TGTGCCAGCAGCTTAGAGGAGCTAGGAGGGGATGAGCAGTTCTTC.